This record concerns one TCR beta chain sequence. Its antigen remains unidentified. Profiled with immunoSEQ multiplex PCR; TCRdb holds only in-frame clones, not every one. The sample has approximately 100,000 clones, around 94% seen once; the top ten hold about 1.2%. The data derive from a study of siplizumab effects on memory and regulatory T cells. Study-wide results and limits: Alloreactive sequences whose origin lay in unstimulated CD4+ memory cells were significantly reduced by siplizumab. Unstimulated subsets contained matches for only a minor fraction of alloreactive clones.

The CDR3 consists of 17 residues. Between the trimmed V and J ends, which lost 2 bases and 2 bases, there was a span of 18 bases. Germline V gene data show CDR1 as SGHAT and CDR2 as FQNNGV. The receptor was derived from a human donor in good health. The sequenced material came from non-Treg CD4+ T cells sorted from blood. The chain links TRBV11-2 to TRBJ2-5, with a possible D match to TRBD2 (5 bases). The CDR3 reads CASSLRGTRDGQETQYF. As DNA, the CDR3 is TGTGCCAGCAGCTTACGAGGCACCCGGGATGGGCAAGAGACCCAGTACTTC.